This T cell receptor (beta chain) was sequenced for a study of CXCR3-negative and CXCR3-positive naive CD8 T cells (dated by TCRdb to between 2019 and 2020). Looking at the study overall: In total, some 140 million TRB reads were obtained, corresponding to roughly 1.5 +/- 0.3 million reads per library. The diversity and physicochemical repertoire analyses included more than nine donors pooled from two independent experiments. For the TRBV-TRBJ cluster analysis, the naive subsets came from about five donors, while the memory cells came from 3 donors.

Here is what the overall study found, with its caveats: TRB CDR3s from CXCR3-positive naive cells showed higher hydrophobicity (lower Kidera factor 4), lower energy, and higher strength and volume indices than CXCR3-negative naive cells. Similar TRBV-TRBJ usage was shown by naive CXCR3-negative and CXCR3-positive cells from the same donor, whereas distinct patterns were shown by memory cells. Freshly isolated PBMCs were used for most assays because CXCR3 expression partially decreased after cryopreservation. Because surface CD5, which is linked to self-reactivity in mice, was comparable between the naive subsets, TCR interaction strength was also inferred from TRB CDR3 physicochemical properties. Both naive subsets had comparably high repertoire diversity, while memory CD8+ T cells had much lower repertoire diversity.

The germline V gene specifies SGHDN as CDR1 and FVKESK as CDR2. Reading from cysteine to phenylalanine, the CDR3 counts 18 amino acids. The record lacks a DNA sequence. Sequenced on a NextSeq 550. The Human TCR Profiling Kit (MiLaboratory) was used to make UMI-labeled 5' RACE TRB cDNA libraries. The full amount of extracted RNA was used for cDNA synthesis, and the full amount of resulting cDNA was used for PCR amplification. Libraries were prepared in parallel with an identical number of PCR cycles. The source study handled its data this way. With a requirement of at least two reads per UMI, MIGEC and MiXCR extracted about 50,000 +/- 10,000 unique UMI-labeled TRB cDNA molecules per library. An average of roughly 40,000 +/- 10,000 functional in-frame TRB CDR3 nucleotide clonotypes without stop codons was found per library. After each sample was downsampled to 5000 UMI-labeled TRB molecules, VDJtools was used to calculate diversity metrics such as normalized Shannon-Wiener and Chao1. Clonotype-size-weighted physicochemical properties of the central five CDR3 residues (interaction energy, strength, volume and Kidera factor 4) were computed in VDJtools. TCRdb reprocessed the raw reads; every CDR3 protein sequence is a single record, and DNA is not supplied. TCRdb's processing, not the study's, gives the V and J calls here. This sample's listing comprises 130,000 to 150,000 distinct CDR3 sequences. 0.25% to 0.3% of the sample rests with the top ten.

Comment on this clonotype: There is no known antigen for this receptor.

Each CD8+ T cell subset was flow-sorted in triplicate, with roughly 330,000 cells per subset placed directly into RLT lysis buffer. To keep memory contaminants out, a stringent definition of naive CD8+ T cells was applied: CD45RO-CCR7+CD27+CD95-. Peripheral blood mononuclear cells were isolated from buffy coats by standard density gradient centrifugation. Naive CXCR3-negative and CXCR3-positive CD8+ T cells were flow-sorted using a FACSAria III. Total RNA was extracted from sorted cells using an RNeasy Mini Kit. Sequences were obtained from naive CXCR3+ CD8+ T cells from blood. Interpreted using the paper, the cell subset or site label stands for: CD45RO-CCR7+CD27+CD95- naive CD8+ T cells expressing CXCR3 (TNR3+). The rearranged chain carries TRBV14 and TRBJ2-1; no DNA is available, so the TRBD2 call from TCRdb remains unchecked. This TCR derives from a human donor in good health. Some clones in this sample may be carry-over from other donors' samples. The CDR3 is CASSEVLAGTSSYNEQFF.